Listed below are T cell receptor beta chains from one sample, sequenced in a study of T cells after yellow fever vaccination. TCRdb fed the 5' RACE reads into MiXCR, producing one record per CDR3 protein. This table has some 300,000 distinct CDR3 sequences, approximately 10% appearing once. Sequences were derived from CD4+ T cells sorted from PBMCs, sampled 5 days after the yellow fever booster vaccination. These receptors were collected from a man younger than 35 who received the YFV17D yellow fever vaccine. Each CDR3 is given with its conserved first and last residue.

V gene: TRBV5-1
CDR3 protein: CASSIGPAGRETQYF

V gene: TRBV6-1
CDR3 protein: CASSGSETGTYEQYF

V gene: TRBV19
CDR3 protein: CASSIGARNSPLHF

V gene: TRBV7-6
CDR3 protein: CASSSGQEETQYF

V gene: TRBV27
CDR3 protein: CASSFGPYKETQYF

V gene: TRBV2
CDR3 protein: CASSFTGTSKNIQYF

V gene: TRBV5-1
CDR3 protein: CASSLGEVGGYGYTF

V gene: TRBV19
CDR3 protein: CASSTLRTTGSWEQFF

V gene: TRBV2
CDR3 protein: CASSEDTTEQYF

V gene: TRBV4-2
CDR3 protein: CASSQASTRSHEQFF

V gene: TRBV5-1
CDR3 protein: CASSTTGLTEAFF

V gene: TRBV25-1
CDR3 protein: CASSEFLMTGAAEAFF

V gene: TRBV12-3/TRBV12-4
CDR3 protein: CASSRGRGYGYTF

V gene: TRBV5-1
CDR3 protein: CASSQAADTQYF

V gene: TRBV6-6
CDR3 protein: CASMFGEKETQYF

V gene: TRBV6-5
CDR3 protein: CASRRSGTENSNQPQHF

V gene: TRBV4-3
CDR3 protein: CASSQDATGGNQPQHF

V gene: TRBV6-5
CDR3 protein: CASSYGTSGPETQYF

V gene: TRBV6-5
CDR3 protein: CASSYRLRQYF

V gene: TRBV4-1
CDR3 protein: CASSQDRGTDTQYF

V gene: TRBV28
CDR3 protein: CASRMAGPSWNIQYF

V gene: TRBV5-1
CDR3 protein: CASSLEGGLVDTQYF

V gene: TRBV6-5
CDR3 protein: CASSYVAGEQPQHF

V gene: TRBV3-1
CDR3 protein: CASRPRAQYQETQYF

V gene: TRBV6-5
CDR3 protein: CASSYSWGSTEAFF

V gene: TRBV5-1
CDR3 protein: CASSLPGPGNTIYF

V gene: TRBV5-1
CDR3 protein: CASRRTTENSPLHF

V gene: TRBV20-1
CDR3 protein: CSASVGNYGYTF

V gene: TRBV5-1
CDR3 protein: CASSLVQGGPDTQYF

V gene: TRBV18
CDR3 protein: CASSPRAGTEAFF

V gene: TRBV5-1
CDR3 protein: CASSLGSQDGYTF